These T cell receptor beta chains were read from a single sample in a study of cytomegalovirus exposure and HLA in healthy donors. Profiled with immunoSEQ multiplex PCR; TCRdb holds only in-frame clones, not every one. The sample includes about 140,000 clones, 75% to 85% seen only once; the top ten take 2.5% to 3.5%. Source material: PBMCs. Receptors originate from a female donor in good health and CMV-seronegative. The conserved cysteine and the conserved F or W are not part of the CDR3 here.

V gene	J gene	CDR3 protein
TRBV7-8	TRBJ2-7	ASSLDRLAEPYEQY
TRBV5-4	TRBJ1-4	ASSPPGIGEKLF
TRBV9	TRBJ2-1	ASSTRGQNYNEQF
TRBV4-3	TRBJ2-7	ASSQGASGSHEQY
TRBV27	TRBJ1-2	ASSTRKDRGYGYT
TRBV29-1	TRBJ2-5	SVPPTGTDLRTQY
TRBV5-6	TRBJ2-1	ASSTGGNEQF
TRBV5-4	TRBJ1-3	ASSGGGGYSGNTIY
TRBV10-2	TRBJ2-7	ASRERDTEQY
TRBV5-1	TRBJ2-3	ASSSGESTDTQY
TRBV6-5	TRBJ1-2	ASSTPGSYYGYT
TRBV6-6	TRBJ2-1	ASSYRDRVNEQF
TRBV5-1	TRBJ1-1	ASSFGRRGGTEAF
TRBV21-1	TRBJ2-7	ASSKVWRDFLLGEQY
TRBV5-1	TRBJ2-5	ASSLALAGGQETQY
TRBV30	TRBJ2-1	AWKSGVYNEQF
TRBV7-6	TRBJ2-1	ASSLVPRNEQF
TRBV7-6	TRBJ2-2	ASSLGSGRAANTGELF
TRBV18	TRBJ1-3	ASSPPGASGNTIY
TRBV9	TRBJ2-7	ASSVEEGPYEQY
TRBV9	TRBJ2-2	ASSPPGGHSTGELF
TRBV18	TRBJ1-4	ASSFTGHATNEKLF
TRBV30	TRBJ1-2	AWSADRGYGYT
TRBV10-1	TRBJ2-7	ASSRRDREYEQY
TRBV19	TRBJ1-2	ASSRPTGGGGYT
TRBV28	TRBJ1-1	ASSLQQGLLVEAF
TRBV28	TRBJ1-5	ASSRPGQSNQPQH
TRBV6-1	TRBJ2-5	ASREDRAGETQY
TRBV9	TRBJ2-7	ASSVAGSGRQGDEQY
TRBV5-4	TRBJ2-1	ASSLSGGGYNEQF
TRBV21-1	TRBJ2-1	ASSSRYNEQF
TRBV4-1	TRBJ2-7	ASSSEPLAYEQY
TRBV21-1	TRBJ2-5	ASSKAERVGLAGGQY
TRBV10-3	TRBJ2-1	AIAWGLAEYNEQF
TRBV7-6	TRBJ2-3	ASSLARTGRGTDTQY
TRBV9	TRBJ2-1	ASGGQARNEQF
TRBV29-1	TRBJ2-2	SVLTGVPGELF
TRBV5-4	TRBJ2-3	ASSLAAGWAGTQY
TRBV11-3	TRBJ1-2	ASSENRGGGYT